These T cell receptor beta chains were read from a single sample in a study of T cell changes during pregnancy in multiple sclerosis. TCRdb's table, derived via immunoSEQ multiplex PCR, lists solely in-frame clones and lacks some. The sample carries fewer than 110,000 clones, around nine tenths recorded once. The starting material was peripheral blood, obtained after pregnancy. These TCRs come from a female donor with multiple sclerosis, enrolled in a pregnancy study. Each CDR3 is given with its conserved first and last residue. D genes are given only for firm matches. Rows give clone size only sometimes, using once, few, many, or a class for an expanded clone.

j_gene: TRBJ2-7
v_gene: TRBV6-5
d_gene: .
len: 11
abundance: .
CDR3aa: CASTSKGEQYF
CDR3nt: TGTGCCAGCACCAGCAAGGGGGAGCAGTACTTC

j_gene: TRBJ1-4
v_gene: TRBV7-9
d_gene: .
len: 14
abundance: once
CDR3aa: CASRAGGIGEKLFF
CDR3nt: TGTGCCAGCAGGGCGGGGGGCATAGGTGAAAAACTGTTTTTT

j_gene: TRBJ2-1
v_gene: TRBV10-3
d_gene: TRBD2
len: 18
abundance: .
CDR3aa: CAISGIGLAGGGYNEQFF
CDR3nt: TGTGCCATCAGTGGCATCGGGTTAGCGGGAGGAGGCTACAATGAGCAGTTCTTC

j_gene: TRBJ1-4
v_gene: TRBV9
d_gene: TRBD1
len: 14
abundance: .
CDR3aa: CASSVEAGGRELFF
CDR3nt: TGTGCCAGCAGCGTAGAAGCAGGGGGCAGGGAACTGTTTTTT

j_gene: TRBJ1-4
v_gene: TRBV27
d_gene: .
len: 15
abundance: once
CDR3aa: CASSPTGRSNEKLFF
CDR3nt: TGTGCCAGCAGTCCCACAGGGAGAAGTAATGAAAAACTGTTTTTT

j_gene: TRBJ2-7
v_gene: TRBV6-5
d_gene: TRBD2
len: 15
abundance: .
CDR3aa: CASSLLAGPSYEQYF
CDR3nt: TGTGCCAGCAGTCTACTAGCGGGGCCCTCCTACGAGCAGTACTTC

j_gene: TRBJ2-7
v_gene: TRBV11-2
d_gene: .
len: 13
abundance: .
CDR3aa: CASSLQGLYEQYF
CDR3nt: TGTGCCAGCAGCCTCCAGGGACTCTACGAGCAGTACTTC

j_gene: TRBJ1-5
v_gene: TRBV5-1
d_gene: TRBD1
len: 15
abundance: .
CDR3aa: CASSLEGQGGQPQHF
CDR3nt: TGCGCCAGCAGCTTGGAAGGACAGGGAGGCCAGCCCCAGCATTTT

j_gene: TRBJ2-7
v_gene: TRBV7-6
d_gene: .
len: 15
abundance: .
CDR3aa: CASSLTRAGWDEQYF
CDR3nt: TGTGCCAGCAGCTTAACCAGGGCTGGATGGGACGAGCAGTACTTC

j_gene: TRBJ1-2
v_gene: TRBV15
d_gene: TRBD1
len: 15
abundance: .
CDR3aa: CATRRTGARGYGYTF
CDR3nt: TGTGCCACCAGGCGGACAGGGGCGCGGGGCTATGGCTACACCTTC

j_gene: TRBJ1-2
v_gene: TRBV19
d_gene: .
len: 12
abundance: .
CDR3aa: CATQDTYYGYTF
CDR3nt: TGTGCCACTCAAGACACCTACTATGGCTACACCTTC

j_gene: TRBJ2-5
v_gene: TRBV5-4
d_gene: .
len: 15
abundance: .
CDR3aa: CASSLASGIQETQYF
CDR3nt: TGTGCCAGCAGCTTGGCTTCGGGGATCCAAGAGACCCAGTACTTC

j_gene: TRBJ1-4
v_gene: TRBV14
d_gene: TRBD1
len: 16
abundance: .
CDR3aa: CASSPGTGAANEKLFF
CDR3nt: TGTGCCAGCAGCCCGGGGACAGGAGCGGCTAATGAAAAACTGTTTTTT

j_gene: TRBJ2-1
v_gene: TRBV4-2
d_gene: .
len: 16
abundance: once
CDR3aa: CASSQDRGLGYNEQFF
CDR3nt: TGTGCCAGCAGCCAAGATCGGGGTTTGGGTTACAATGAGCAGTTCTTC

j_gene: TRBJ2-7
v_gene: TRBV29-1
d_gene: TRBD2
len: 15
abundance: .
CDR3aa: CSVVSASGSSYEQYF
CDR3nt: TGCAGCGTTGTATCGGCTAGCGGGAGCTCCTACGAGCAGTACTTC

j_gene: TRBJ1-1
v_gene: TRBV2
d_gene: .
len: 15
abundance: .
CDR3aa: CASSVLQGPRPEAFF
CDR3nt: TGTGCCAGCAGTGTCCTACAGGGCCCCCGACCTGAAGCTTTCTTT

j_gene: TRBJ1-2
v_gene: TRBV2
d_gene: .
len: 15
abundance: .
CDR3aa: CASRGRGGLNYGYTF
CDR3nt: TGTGCCAGCAGGGGTAGGGGGGGACTTAACTATGGCTACACCTTC

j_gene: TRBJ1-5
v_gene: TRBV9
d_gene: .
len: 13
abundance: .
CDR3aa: CASSWQGDQPQHF
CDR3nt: TGTGCCAGCAGTTGGCAGGGTGATCAGCCCCAGCATTTT

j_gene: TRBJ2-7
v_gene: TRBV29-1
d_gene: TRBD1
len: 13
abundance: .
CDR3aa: CSVGTGNSYEQYF
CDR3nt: TGCAGCGTGGGGACAGGGAACTCGTACGAGCAGTACTTC

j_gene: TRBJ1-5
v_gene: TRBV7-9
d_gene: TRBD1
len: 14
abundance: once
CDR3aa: CASSSDRTDQPQHF
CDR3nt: TGTGCCAGCAGCTCGGACAGGACCGATCAGCCCCAGCATTTT

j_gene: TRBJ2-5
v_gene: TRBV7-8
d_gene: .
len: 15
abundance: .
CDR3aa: CASSLEYAYQETQYF
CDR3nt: TGTGCCAGCAGCTTAGAGTACGCGTACCAAGAGACCCAGTACTTC

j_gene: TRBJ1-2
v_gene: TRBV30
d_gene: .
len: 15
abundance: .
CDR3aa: CAWHDVGGFNYGYTF
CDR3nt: TGTGCCTGGCACGATGTGGGAGGATTTAACTATGGCTACACCTTC

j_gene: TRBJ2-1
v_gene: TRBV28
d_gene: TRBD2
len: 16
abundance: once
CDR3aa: CASSVPGTRAWNEQFF
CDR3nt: TGTGCCAGCAGTGTCCCCGGGACTAGGGCTTGGAATGAGCAGTTCTTC

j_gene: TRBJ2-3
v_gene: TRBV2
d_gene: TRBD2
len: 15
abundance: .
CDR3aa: CASSGLAGLTDTQYF
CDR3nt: TGTGCCAGCAGTGGCCTAGCGGGGCTCACAGATACGCAGTATTTT

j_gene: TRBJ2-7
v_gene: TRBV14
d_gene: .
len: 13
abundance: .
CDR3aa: CASSLQFAYEQYF
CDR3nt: TGTGCCAGCAGCCTTCAGTTTGCCTACGAGCAGTACTTC

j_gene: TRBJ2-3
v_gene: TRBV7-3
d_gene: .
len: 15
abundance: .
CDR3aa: CASSLRVGWADTQYF
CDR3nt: TGTGCCAGCAGCTTACGGGTCGGTTGGGCAGATACGCAGTATTTT

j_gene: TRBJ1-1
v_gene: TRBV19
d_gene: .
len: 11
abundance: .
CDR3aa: CASGRQVEAFF
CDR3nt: TGTGCCAGTGGGAGACAGGTTGAAGCTTTCTTT

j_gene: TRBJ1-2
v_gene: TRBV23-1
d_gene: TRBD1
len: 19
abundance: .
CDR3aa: CASSHPHGPNRGTVDGYTF
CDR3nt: TGCGCCAGCAGTCATCCCCACGGACCCAACAGGGGGACTGTCGACGGCTACACCTTC

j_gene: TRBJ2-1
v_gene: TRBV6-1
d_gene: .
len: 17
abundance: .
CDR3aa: CASSEGALLSSYNEQFF
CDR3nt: TGTGCCAGCAGTGAAGGAGCCCTCCTTAGCTCCTACAATGAGCAGTTCTTC

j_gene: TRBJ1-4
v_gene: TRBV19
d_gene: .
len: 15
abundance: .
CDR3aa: CASSRGRPTNEKLFF
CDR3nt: TGTGCCAGTAGTCGCGGAAGGCCAACTAATGAAAAACTGTTTTTT

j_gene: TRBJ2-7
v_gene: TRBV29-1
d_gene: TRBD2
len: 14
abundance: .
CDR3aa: CSVEGLAGSYEQYF
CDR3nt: TGCAGCGTTGAGGGGCTAGCGGGGTCCTACGAGCAGTACTTC

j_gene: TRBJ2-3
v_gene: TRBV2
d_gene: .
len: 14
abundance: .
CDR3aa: CASSDGLGTDTQYF
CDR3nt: TGTGCCAGCAGTGATGGACTGGGCACAGATACGCAGTATTTT

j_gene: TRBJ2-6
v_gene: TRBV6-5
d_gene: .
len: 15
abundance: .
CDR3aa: CASSRGSSGANVLTF
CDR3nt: TGTGCCAGCAGTAGGGGGTCCTCTGGGGCCAACGTCCTGACTTTC

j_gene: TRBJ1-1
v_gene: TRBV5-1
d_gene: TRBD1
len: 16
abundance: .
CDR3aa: CASSSRTGAQYTEAFF
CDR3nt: TGCGCCAGCAGCTCTCGGACAGGGGCGCAATACACTGAAGCTTTCTTT

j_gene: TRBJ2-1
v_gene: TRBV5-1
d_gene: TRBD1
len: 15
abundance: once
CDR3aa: CASSLTGGAGNEQFF
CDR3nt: TGCGCCAGCAGCTTGACAGGGGGCGCTGGGAATGAGCAGTTCTTC

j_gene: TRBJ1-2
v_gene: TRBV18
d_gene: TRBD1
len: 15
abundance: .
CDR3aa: CASSPPGQGYYGYTF
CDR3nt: TGTGCCAGCTCACCACCGGGACAGGGGTACTATGGCTACACCTTC

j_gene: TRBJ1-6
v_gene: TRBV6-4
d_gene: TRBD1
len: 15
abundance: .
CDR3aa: CASSPTGAWDSPLHF
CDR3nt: TGTGCCAGCAGCCCGACAGGGGCCTGGGATTCACCCCTCCACTTT

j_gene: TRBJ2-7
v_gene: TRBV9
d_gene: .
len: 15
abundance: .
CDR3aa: CASSVAAGYSYEQYF
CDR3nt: TGTGCCAGCAGCGTGGCGGCGGGGTACTCCTACGAGCAGTACTTC

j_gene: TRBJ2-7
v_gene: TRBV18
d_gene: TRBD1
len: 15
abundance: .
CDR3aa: CASSPSRQGNYEQYF
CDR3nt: TGTGCCAGCTCACCCTCAAGACAGGGAAACTACGAGCAGTACTTC

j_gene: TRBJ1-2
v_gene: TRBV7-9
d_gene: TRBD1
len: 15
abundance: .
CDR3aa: CATMDYRGGEDGYTF
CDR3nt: TGTGCGACCATGGACTACCGAGGGGGCGAGGATGGCTACACCTTC

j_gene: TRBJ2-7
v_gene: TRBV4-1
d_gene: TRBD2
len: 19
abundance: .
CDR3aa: CASSPSDASGTRSSYEQYF
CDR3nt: TGCGCCAGCAGCCCATCGGACGCTAGCGGGACCCGAAGTTCCTACGAGCAGTACTTC

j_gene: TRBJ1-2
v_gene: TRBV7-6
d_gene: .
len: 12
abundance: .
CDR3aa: CASSLGGDSFFF
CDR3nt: TGTGCCAGCAGCTTAGGGGGGGACTCATTCTTCTTC

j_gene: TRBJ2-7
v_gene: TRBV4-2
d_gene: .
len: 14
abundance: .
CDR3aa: CASSQDNRDNEQYF
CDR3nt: TGTGCCAGCAGCCAAGATAACCGGGACAACGAGCAGTACTTC

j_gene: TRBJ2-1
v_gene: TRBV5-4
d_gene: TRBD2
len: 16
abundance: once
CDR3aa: CASSVRGGSSYNEQFF
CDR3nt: TGTGCCAGCAGCGTACGCGGGGGGAGCTCCTACAATGAGCAGTTCTTC

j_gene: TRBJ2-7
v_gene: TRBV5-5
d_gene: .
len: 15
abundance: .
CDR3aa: CASSLLPMLLHEQYF
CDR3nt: TGTGCCAGCAGCCTGCTACCTATGCTCCTCCACGAGCAGTACTTC

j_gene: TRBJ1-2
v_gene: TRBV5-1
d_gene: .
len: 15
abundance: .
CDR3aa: CASSWGGELNYGYTF
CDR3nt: TGCGCCAGCAGCTGGGGGGGCGAGCTTAACTATGGCTACACCTTC

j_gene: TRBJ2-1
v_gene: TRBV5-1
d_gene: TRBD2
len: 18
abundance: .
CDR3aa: CASSRRTSGRGDYNEQFF
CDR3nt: TGCGCCAGCAGCAGAAGGACTAGCGGGAGGGGGGACTACAATGAGCAGTTCTTC

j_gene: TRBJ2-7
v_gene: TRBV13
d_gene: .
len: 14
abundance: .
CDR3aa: CASSLKPSGGEQYF
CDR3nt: TGTGCCAGCAGCTTGAAGCCTTCAGGAGGCGAGCAGTACTTC

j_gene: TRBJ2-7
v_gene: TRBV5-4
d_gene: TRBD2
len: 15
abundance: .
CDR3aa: CASSLAAGGTYEQYF
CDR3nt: TGTGCCAGCAGCTTGGCGGCGGGGGGGACCTACGAGCAGTACTTC

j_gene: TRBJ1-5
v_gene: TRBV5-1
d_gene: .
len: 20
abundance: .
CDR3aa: CASSPPEGNSESNSNQPQHF
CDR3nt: TGCGCCAGCAGCCCCCCCGAGGGAAATTCGGAAAGCAATAGCAATCAGCCCCAGCATTTT

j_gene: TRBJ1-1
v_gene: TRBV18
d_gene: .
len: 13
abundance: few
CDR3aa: CASTQTGGTEAFF
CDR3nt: TGTGCCAGCACCCAGACGGGGGGCACTGAAGCTTTCTTT